This T cell receptor beta chain was captured by sequencing in a study of blood T cell repertoires in COVID-19. As for the study in general: Samples of COVID-19 (acute and convalescent) were obtained from the United States, Italy and Spain. In each case, the material was cDNA or gDNA derived from T cells, B-cell-depleted T cells, or PBMCs.

How the authors handled the data: Reference gene primer amplification gave nucleated cell count estimates. Some clones are missing from TCRdb's copy, which holds only in-frame ones; the method was immunoSEQ multiplex PCR. The V and J calls and clone size are taken from that table; D and trimming were inferred from the DNA. The sample contains some 120,000 clones, 65% to 85% of which appear only once. The ends were cut back, 3 bases at V and 1 base at J, with 8 bases in the middle. CDR3 length: 14 amino acids. The germline CDR1 and CDR2 sequences are KGHDR and SFDVKD. This receptor was taken from a man between 65 and 85 years old with acute or convalescent COVID-19. Sample: peripheral blood. The V gene is TRBV24-1, the J gene TRBJ2-5; D might be TRBD2 (6 bases). The CDR3 DNA reads as TGTGCCACCAGTGATACGGGACTCCAAGAGACCCAGTACTTC. Amino acids: CATSDTGLQETQYF.